This T cell receptor beta chain stems from a study of T cell repertoires in cytomegalovirus infection. Study-level background: Indicated by public TCR beta signatures were CMV infection and matching HLA type. Broader study findings: Clonotype analysis showed dominance of the ex vivo response by HLA-C-restricted CMV-specific TCR beta clonotypes. Carriers of CMV and the relevant HLA type were discriminated by public TCR beta frequency.

The CDR3 has 12 residues. In germline, CDR1 is DFQATT, CDR2 SNEGSKA (reference sequence). Germline trimming cut 5 bases from V and 6 bases from J; bases unmatched to any gene: 4. As for this clonotype: Its antigen remains unknown.

TCRdb independently ran MiXCR on the reads; one entry per CDR3 protein. The sample has just over 300,000 distinct CDR3 sequences; roughly 16% are singletons. This TCR was sampled from a human donor in good health (CMV status not recorded). Some clones in this sample may be carry-over from other donors' samples. The rearrangement uses TRBV20-1 and TRBJ2-3, with TRBD2 identical over 8 bases. The sequencing input was PBMCs. CDR3 DNA sequence: TGCAGTGCTCTTAGACTAGCGGATACGCAGTATTTT. The encoded protein is CSALRLADTQYF.